The sequence of this T cell receptor beta chain was determined in a study of shared clonotypes between healthy human individuals (dated by TCRdb to the early 2020s). In terms of the full investigation: A few men and a couple of women, aged 18 to 49 years, made up the cohort. The study deeply sequenced blood TCR repertoires of five healthy adults to estimate repertoire size and the extent of clonotype sharing between individuals. Between about 0.9 and 8.9 billion PBMCs per donor were obtained by leukapheresis. Different laboratories and diverse techniques were used to prepare libraries and sequence TCR repertoires, to increase sequencing depth and limit assay-specific biases.

Using the deep immunoSEQ assay, multiplex PCR amplified TCR CDR3 regions from genomic DNA. Extracted genomic DNA from each cell subset was distributed evenly across all wells of several immunoSEQ 96-well plates, and each plate was treated as a replicate. For unsorted PBMC, 250 to 300 ng genomic DNA, equal to 30,000 or so T cell genomes, was loaded into each replicate PCR. Ten immunoSEQ deep assay plates were used to sequence unsorted PBMC genomic DNA. Purified libraries were measured with a Qubit 3.0 fluorometer, size-checked on a Bioanalyzer 2100, and measured again with the KAPA Library Quantification kit. A separate single-read 150-cycle Illumina NextSeq 550 flow cell was used to sequence each immunoSEQ 96-well plate. In the authors' own workflow: Because only junctional sequences without quality scores were contained in the immunoSEQ output, filtering matching that applied to full-length reads could not be performed. Sequences were annotated with PyIR, a Python wrapper for IgBLAST v1.9, and V/J genes and CDR3 were assigned using IMGT germline references. Any read was removed if the V/J assignment was weak (E-value above 1e-6), the CDR3 was missing, or the read contained stop codons, out-of-frame junctions, or ambiguous translated residues. V3J clonotypes were defined as sequences sharing an identical inferred V gene, J gene, and CDR3 amino acid sequence. To compute the percentage overlap between repertoires, the number of shared unique clonotypes was divided by the size of the smaller repertoire. Richness of each repertoire was evaluated using RTK rarefaction, the Chao1 estimator, and Recon v2.1 estimates of unobserved clonotypes. In TCRdb, the immuneACCESS table is reduced to in-frame sequences with V and J assigned. These tables do not hold every clone; where another copy was compared, an unresolved V gene accounts for under half, and the others remain unexplained. That table supplies the V and J calls and clone size; D and trimming were determined from the DNA. This sample has about 480,000 clones in its table, and approximately 79% of those were observed once. Clones ranked in the top ten supply around an eighth of the sample.

The donors were healthy, HIV-negative adults with no recently reported acute infections or vaccinations. All donors were Caucasian adults living in Nashville, Tennessee, USA. For unsorted samples, 75 million to 90 million PBMCs were counted and genomic DNA was extracted with the QIAamp DNA Blood Mini kit. After blood collection by leukapheresis, PBMCs were isolated using Ficoll-Histopaque density gradient centrifugation and then cryopreserved in the vapor phase of liquid nitrogen. The table lists this clone with a few counts. The antigen it binds to is not known. Base qualities are not recorded, but no much larger clone differs from it by a single base. Taken from cysteine to phenylalanine, the CDR3 has 14 residues. The sequence is cut down to CDR3 DNA, 42 bases in frame from base 1. CDR1 and CDR2 were assigned from the germline V gene as ENHRY and SYGVKD. Trimming at the junction amounts to 3 bases on V and 1 base on J, and the germline ends lie 7 bases apart.

Study-level results and caveats: Because the study included a small number of donors, the genetic and exposure-history diversity represented was limited. Based on pairwise subsampling, the degree of clonotype sharing among donors was expected to be affected by sequencing depth. Sampling was restricted to blood, and TCR repertoires in tissue are likely to differ from TCR repertoires in blood.

Sequenced: PBMCs. The chain was built from TRBV10-3 and TRBJ1-5; the D gene is not confidently resolved. The TCR originated in a woman in her 40s in good health. Some clones in this sample may be carry-over from other donors' samples. The CDR3 region reads CAISELLSNQPQHF. The DNA sequence is given as TGTGCCATCAGTGAATTACTAAGCAATCAGCCCCAGCATTTT.